This section outlines one TCR beta chain sequence together with its context. This clone was counted only a few times. Its antigen is still unknown. No base-level quality is on record; no much larger clone is a single base apart. From each donor, a single peripheral blood sample of approximately 110 mL on average was drawn into heparinised tubes. A BD FACSAria II and a panel including CD45RO, CCR7, CD25, CD127, CD95 and CD27 were used to sort naive, central memory, regulatory and stem cell-like memory CD4+ T cells. A purity above 98% was achieved for all sorted populations. PBMCs were isolated right away by Lymphoprep density gradient centrifugation and were stained directly, without culture. Samples were stained and sorted in pairs, with one healthy donor and one patient per experiment, so that batch effects were minimized. This sample was included in a study of beta chain features in type 1 diabetes (dated by TCRdb to 2017 to 2018). Regarding the study in general: No differences in mean age, gender distribution, total cell number or subset yield were found between patients and healthy donors. A total of just under 110,000,000 sorted cells were examined across all samples, and RNA yield correlated strongly with the number of cells per subset. In the study, recently diagnosed type 1 diabetes patients and matched healthy donors were compared on the TCRB repertoires of their sorted circulating CD4+ T cell subsets. Naive and central memory subsets were obtained from all 30 or so donors, but regulatory and stem cell-like memory subsets were isolated from only 8 patients and roughly 8 healthy donors. Broad study findings and their caveats: Patients with type 1 diabetes made fewer insertions and deleted more nucleotides at VDJ recombination sites, implying thymic rearrangement abnormalities. Because the HLA sub-analyses included only small numbers of individuals, any influence of HLA type on TCRB rearrangement was left unresolved. Shorter templates might have been favored by PCR, but patient and control samples were amplified and corrected together, so both groups would have been affected equally by any skew. The naive, central memory and regulatory TCRB repertoires appeared to resemble one another more closely among patients than among healthy donors. A moderate but significant shortening of TCRB CDR3 length was observed in type 1 diabetes patients in all four CD4+ subsets. Sequencing cDNA rather than genomic DNA could over-represent highly expressing activated cells, although activation and CD3 levels did not differ between groups.

V loses 3 bases at its end and J loses 1 base; junction bases beyond the gene matches: 7. Reading from cysteine to phenylalanine, the CDR3 counts 16 amino acids. The kept DNA is CDR3 alone, 48 bases in frame from the first base. From a lookup of the germline V gene (reference sequence), CDR1 and CDR2 are SEHNR and FQNEAQ. The High Capacity cDNA Reverse Transcription Kit was used to reverse transcribe all of the isolated RNA, meaning that expressed TCRB transcripts were what got sequenced. Deep immunoSEQ sequencing was performed on naive, central memory and regulatory T cell samples, with an average of roughly 4 million total reads per sample. Sorted cells were lysed in RLT buffer and RNA was extracted with DNase-treated RNeasy Micro or Mini kits, depending on cell number. To prevent cross-contamination, every cell subset was processed on its own, while patient and healthy donor samples were processed together. Using the immunoSEQ multiplex PCR, TCRB sequences were amplified from cDNA into 87-bp fragments spanning the CDR3 region. The amplicons were sequenced using the Illumina HiSeq platform. The authors' analysis ran thus. PCR bias was computationally corrected using synthetic template baselines, reads within Hamming distance 2 were collapsed, and singletons that could not be merged were discarded. Reads were aligned to IMGT to assign V, D and J genes, CDR3 length, and insertions or deletions at six rearrangement sites. Within each subset, clonotype counts were normalized to sorted cell number, and only after that were true diversity and Gini coefficients computed with the tcR R package. The overlap coefficient, calculated on TCRB nucleotide sequences, was used to measure repertoire sharing. Out-of-frame TCRB sequences from naive cells were analyzed as a proxy for the pre-selection repertoire. TCRdb took over this immuneACCESS table, retaining in-frame rearrangements with V and J assigned. Such tables are incomplete; in checked studies, under half of the missing clones stem from an unresolved V gene, and the remainder is unexplained. Clone size and V and J calls were adopted from that table, with D and trimming inferred from the DNA. Recorded for this sample are some 290,000 clones; 24% of them occurred a single time. Together, the top ten hold about 0.012% of the sample.

Sequencing was performed on naive CD4+ T cells from blood. Read against the paper, the sample's cell subset or site label means: true naive CD4+ T cells. Recombination joined TRBV7-9 with TRBJ2-5; 8 central bases correspond to TRBD1. The receptor was derived from a woman aged 25 to 39 with type 1 diabetes. The DNA sequence reads TGTGCCAGCAGCTTCAGCCCTGGGACAGGCCAAGAGACCCAGTACTTC. Translated, it gives CASSFSPGTGQETQYF. Outside the CDR3, residues come from the reference TRBV7-9 and TRBJ2-5 proteins, so the full variable domain is: DTGVSQNPRHKITKRGQNVTFRCDPISEHNRLYWYRQTLGQGPEFLTYFQNEAQLEKSRLLSDRFSAERPKGSFSTLEIQRTEQGDSAMYLCASSFSPGTGQETQYFGPGTRLLVL.